Listed below are T cell receptor beta chains from one sample, sequenced in a study of cytomegalovirus exposure and HLA in healthy donors. Method: immunoSEQ multiplex PCR; TCRdb's copy keeps in-frame clones and lacks some. The sample includes about 150,000 clones, nearly 80% of them seen just once. Sequencing was performed on PBMCs. Receptors were obtained from a man aged 25-40 years in good health and CMV-seropositive. The CDR3 runs from the conserved cysteine through the conserved F or W. The D gene is left open where the match is weak. Clone size, where shown, is once, few, many, or a class for clones that have expanded.

d_call j_call clone_size v_call cdr3_nt cdr3_aa
TRBD2 TRBJ2-7 . TRBV10-1 TGCGCCAGCAGTGAGCTAGGTAGCGGGAGAGGTGAGCAGTACTTC CASSELGSGRGEQYF
. TRBJ1-3 . TRBV28 TGTGCCAGCAGTTTCGACTTAAAGTCTGGAAACACCATATATTTT CASSFDLKSGNTIYF
. TRBJ2-7 . TRBV11-2 TGTGCCAGCAGCTTGGAATATGGACAGACCTACGAGCAGTACTTC CASSLEYGQTYEQYF
TRBD1 TRBJ2-5 . TRBV29-1 TGCAGCGTTGAAAGGCAACAGGGGGAGACCCAGTACTTC CSVERQQGETQYF
TRBD1 TRBJ1-2 once TRBV9 TGTGCCAGCAGCGGCCGGGACAGGGGCTTTATAGGCTACACCTTC CASSGRDRGFIGYTF
. TRBJ1-2 . TRBV6-6 TGTGCCAGCAGCCTTCGGGTTGGCTACACCTTC CASSLRVGYTF
TRBD2 TRBJ2-7 . TRBV27 TGTGCCAGCATTACACGGGCGGTTGAGGTAGCGGGAGAGCGCTACGAGCAGTACTTC CASITRAVEVAGERYEQYF
TRBD1 TRBJ1-1 few TRBV2 TGTGCCAGCGGGACAGGGGTAATTCCCACTGAAGCTTTCTTT CASGTGVIPTEAFF
. TRBJ2-1 . TRBV9 TGTGCCAGCAGCGTACTCCGAGGTGAGCAGTTCTTC CASSVLRGEQFF
. TRBJ2-7 . TRBV28 TGTGCCAGCAGTTTATGGGGCAGGGGCTACGAGCAGTACTTC CASSLWGRGYEQYF
. TRBJ2-2 . TRBV27 TGTGCCAGCAGACTAGGCGGAACGAACCCCGGGGAGCTGTTTTTT CASRLGGTNPGELFF
. TRBJ1-1 . TRBV7-9 TGTGCCAGCAGCTCGGGGAGAGCTGAAGCTTTCTTT CASSSGRAEAFF
. TRBJ2-7 . TRBV6-6 TGTGCCAGCAGTTTGGTCAGGGACTACGAGCAGTACTTC CASSLVRDYEQYF
TRBD1 TRBJ1-5 . TRBV29-1 TGCAGCGGGAGGACAGGTGAGCCAAGCAATCAGCCCCAGCATTTT CSGRTGEPSNQPQHF
. TRBJ1-4 . TRBV30 TGTGCCTGGAGTGTAATCCCGACAGGTCTCGGTGAAAAACTGTTTTTT CAWSVIPTGLGEKLFF
. TRBJ2-1 . TRBV27 TGTGCCAGCAGTTCCCGAGAGGCAGTTATAGACAATGAGCAGTTCTTC CASSSREAVIDNEQFF
TRBD2 TRBJ2-1 . TRBV10-3 TGTGCCATCAGTGGACTAGCGGGAGATCTCAATGAGCAGTTCTTC CAISGLAGDLNEQFF
. TRBJ1-2 . TRBV25-1 TGTGCCAGCAGTGACTTCCCCTCCGGGACAAATGCTAACTATGGCTACACCTTC CASSDFPSGTNANYGYTF
. TRBJ1-1 . TRBV27 TGTGCCAGCAAACAGGCGGGGACTGAAGCTTTCTTT CASKQAGTEAFF
. TRBJ1-2 . TRBV7-2 TGTGCCAGCAGCTTGGATAGGACAGTGTTCTATGGCTACACCTTC CASSLDRTVFYGYTF
. TRBJ2-3 . TRBV9 TGTGCCAGCAGCGGACAGGTCTCCACAGATACGCAGTATTTT CASSGQVSTDTQYF
. TRBJ2-6 . TRBV5-1 TGCGCCAGCAGCTTGGAGTCGGGGGCTGGGGCCAACGTCCTGACTTTC CASSLESGAGANVLTF
. TRBJ1-2 . TRBV9 TGTGCCAGCAGCCCCACTAATGTTTGGTCAGGGGACTATGGCTACACCTTC CASSPTNVWSGDYGYTF
TRBD2 TRBJ2-1 once TRBV11-3 TGTGCCAGCAGCTTAGGTAGTAGCGGGAGGGTAAATGAGCAGTTCTTC CASSLGSSGRVNEQFF
TRBD1 TRBJ2-5 . TRBV6-5 TGTGCCAGCAGCCAAGGGACAGGGCAAGAGACCCAGTACTTC CASSQGTGQETQYF
TRBD1 TRBJ1-2 . TRBV29-1 TGCAGCGTCCCAAGCCGCGGACAGGGGAACTATGGCTACACCTTC CSVPSRGQGNYGYTF
. TRBJ1-2 . TRBV4-2 TGTGCCAGCAGCCAAGAGAGGCGGCAGTTCTATGGCTACACCTTC CASSQERRQFYGYTF
. TRBJ2-3 . TRBV2 TGTGCCAGCAGCAAGAGACAGGTCACAGATACGCAGTATTTT CASSKRQVTDTQYF
TRBD2 TRBJ2-7 . TRBV28 TGTGCCAGCAGTCGAAATGGGGCGGGGGCCTACGAGCAGTACTTC CASSRNGAGAYEQYF
TRBD1 TRBJ2-7 . TRBV7-8 TGTGCCAGCAGCTCGCCCTCAGGGGGCAAAGGCTACGAGCAGTACTTC CASSSPSGGKGYEQYF
TRBD2 TRBJ2-1 . TRBV4-2 TGTGCCAGCAGCCAAAAGCTAGCGGGAGGTAACAATGAGCAGTTCTTC CASSQKLAGGNNEQFF
. TRBJ2-1 . TRBV5-1 TGCGCCAGCAGCTCGGGACTGCTTTACAATGAGCAGTTCTTC CASSSGLLYNEQFF
. TRBJ1-2 . TRBV14 TGTGCCAGCAGCGGGAGGAACTATGGCTACACCTTC CASSGRNYGYTF
. TRBJ2-4 . TRBV5-6 TGTGCCAGCAGCCAAGGCGGGTTAGCCAAAAACATTCAGTACTTC CASSQGGLAKNIQYF
. TRBJ1-2 . TRBV28 TGTGCCAGCACTCTACGGGTCCTAACCAACTATGGCTACACCTTC CASTLRVLTNYGYTF
. TRBJ1-1 . TRBV6-1 TGTGCCAGCATTTTAACCGGGGAGGCTTTCTTT CASILTGEAFF
. TRBJ1-5 once TRBV7-3 TGTGCCAGCAGCTTCCCCCGCGAGGGAAGTAGGAATCAGCCCCAGCATTTT CASSFPREGSRNQPQHF
. TRBJ1-4 . TRBV28 TGTGCCAGCAGTTCCCGGACTGCCGCTTATAATGAAAAACTGTTTTTT CASSSRTAAYNEKLFF
. TRBJ1-1 few TRBV6-1 TGTGCCAGCAGTAGATCGCAGGGAAGGACTGAAGCTTTCTTT CASSRSQGRTEAFF